This entry concerns a single T cell receptor (beta chain). Clones were read by immunoSEQ multiplex PCR, and TCRdb kept only the in-frame ones, dropping some. The table includes under 30,000 clones, roughly 76% detected once. This specimen belongs to a study of OX40 agonist ivuxolimab in advanced cancers. CDR1 SEHNR and CDR2 FQNEAQ come from the germline V gene (reference sequence). Deletions cut 3 bases from V and 0 bases from J, with 8 bases between. The CDR3 has 14 residues. The source is an adult with an advanced solid tumor such as melanoma, head and neck, liver or kidney cancer. The sequenced sample was CD4+ or CD8+ T cells sorted from blood, obtained in a trial of the OX40 agonist ivuxolimab. V and J are TRBV7-9 and TRBJ2-5; perhaps TRBD2 as D (6 bases). DNA for the CDR3: TGTGCCAGCAGCTTTCCGGGGGACCAAGAGACCCAGTACTTC. Translating gives CASSFPGDQETQYF.